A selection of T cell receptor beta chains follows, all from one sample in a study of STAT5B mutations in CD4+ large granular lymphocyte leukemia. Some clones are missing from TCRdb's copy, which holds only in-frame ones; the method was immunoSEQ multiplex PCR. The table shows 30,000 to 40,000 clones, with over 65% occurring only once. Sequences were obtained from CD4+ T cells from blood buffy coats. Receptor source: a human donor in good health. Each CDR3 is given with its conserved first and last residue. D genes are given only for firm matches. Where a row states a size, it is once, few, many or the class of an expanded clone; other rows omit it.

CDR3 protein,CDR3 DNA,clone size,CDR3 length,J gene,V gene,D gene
CASSQVGLGGGALGETQYF,TGCGCCAGCAGCCAAGTTGGGCTTGGCGGGGGGGCCTTAGGAGAGACCCAGTACTTC,.,19,TRBJ2-5,TRBV4-3,TRBD2
CATSRGSGKDNEQFF,TGTGCCACCAGCAGAGGTAGCGGGAAAGACAATGAGCAGTTCTTC,.,15,TRBJ2-1,TRBV15,TRBD2
CASSRDRGYEQYF,TGTGCCAGTAGTCGGGACAGGGGTTATGAGCAGTACTTC,.,13,TRBJ2-7,TRBV19,TRBD1
CASSQDGAGKGYEQYF,TGTGCCAGCAGCCAAGATGGGGCAGGGAAAGGCTACGAGCAGTACTTC,few,16,TRBJ2-7,TRBV4-2,.
CASSLVPPRPASYNEQFF,TGCGCCAGCAGCTTGGTACCTCCCAGACCTGCCTCCTACAATGAGCAGTTCTTC,.,18,TRBJ2-1,TRBV5-1,.
CASSEVGRGNQPQHF,TGTGCCAGCAGTGAAGTGGGGAGGGGCAATCAGCCCCAGCATTTT,.,15,TRBJ1-5,TRBV2,.
CASSVEGIYYNEQFF,TGTGCCAGCAGCGTAGAGGGTATATACTACAATGAGCAGTTCTTC,.,15,TRBJ2-1,TRBV9,.
CASRKHLNTEAFF,TGTGCCAGCAGAAAACACCTTAACACTGAAGCTTTCTTT,.,13,TRBJ1-1,TRBV6-1,.
CASSPLAGGVYEQYF,TGTGCCAGCTCACCTCTAGCGGGGGGCGTCTACGAGCAGTACTTC,.,15,TRBJ2-7,TRBV18,TRBD2
CASSSVQGVSNQPQHF,TGTGCCAGCAGTTCCGTACAGGGAGTGAGCAATCAGCCCCAGCATTTT,.,16,TRBJ1-5,TRBV27,.
CAISESGPQATQYF,TGTGCCATCAGTGAGTCCGGACCTCAGGCTACGCAGTATTTT,few,14,TRBJ2-3,TRBV10-3,.
CASSPGQQETQYF,TGTGCCAGCTCACCTGGACAGCAAGAGACCCAGTACTTC,.,13,TRBJ2-5,TRBV18,.
CASSLVKSGGEGTQYF,TGTGCCAGCAGCTTAGTAAAAAGCGGGGGGGAAGGGACCCAGTACTTC,.,16,TRBJ2-5,TRBV11-2,TRBD2
CASSLNSRGLGTDTQYF,TGTGCCAGCAGCCTTAACAGCAGGGGATTGGGGACAGATACGCAGTATTTT,.,17,TRBJ2-3,TRBV5-5,.
CASSLGRQQSSYEQYF,TGTGCCAGCAGCTTGGGACGACAGCAATCCTCCTACGAGCAGTACTTC,.,16,TRBJ2-7,TRBV5-6,.
CASSPVEGTNTEAFF,TGTGCCAGCTCACCCGTCGAGGGGACGAACACTGAAGCTTTCTTT,few,15,TRBJ1-1,TRBV18,.
CASSLNPLRAGTEAFF,TGCGCCAGCAGCTTAAACCCACTTCGGGCGGGCACTGAAGCTTTCTTT,.,16,TRBJ1-1,TRBV5-1,.
CASRGGLGTDNSGANVLTF,TGCGCCAGCAGAGGAGGGCTGGGGACAGATAACTCTGGGGCCAACGTCCTGACTTTC,.,19,TRBJ2-6,TRBV5-1,.
CASSGLGRKPTDTQYF,TGTGCCAGCAGCGGGCTTGGGCGGAAACCCACAGATACGCAGTATTTT,.,16,TRBJ2-3,TRBV11-2,.
CASSDGLAAVYQETQYF,TGTGCCAGCAGCGACGGACTAGCGGCAGTGTACCAAGAGACCCAGTACTTC,.,17,TRBJ2-5,TRBV7-6,TRBD2
CASSLVGANPRGYTF,TGTGCCAGCAGCTTAGTAGGGGCAAACCCCCGTGGCTACACCTTC,.,15,TRBJ1-2,TRBV7-9,.
CASSYGSNSNTGELFF,TGTGCCAGCAGTTACGGTTCGAATTCGAACACCGGGGAGCTGTTTTTT,.,16,TRBJ2-2,TRBV6-6,.
CATSRENYNGYTF,TGTGCCACCAGCAGAGAGAATTACAATGGCTACACCTTC,.,13,TRBJ1-2,TRBV15,.
CASANHPRELNYGYTF,TGTGCCAGCGCTAACCACCCCAGGGAATTAAACTATGGCTACACCTTC,.,16,TRBJ1-2,TRBV19,.
CSGGRAANTEAFF,TGCAGCGGGGGGCGGGCAGCAAACACTGAAGCTTTCTTT,.,13,TRBJ1-1,TRBV29-1,.
CAISESFSYEQYF,TGTGCCATCAGTGAGTCGTTCTCCTACGAGCAGTACTTC,.,13,TRBJ2-7,TRBV10-3,.
CASSPPRWGSYGYTF,TGTGCCAGCAGCCCCCCCCGATGGGGTAGCTATGGCTACACCTTC,.,15,TRBJ1-2,TRBV5-6,.
CASSLRGDTIYF,TGCGCCAGCAGCTTACGTGGAGACACCATATATTTT,.,12,TRBJ1-3,TRBV5-1,.
CASIGGNNEQFF,TGTGCCAGCATAGGCGGTAACAATGAGCAGTTCTTC,.,12,TRBJ2-1,TRBV27,.
CASSLTASGSMYEQYF,TGTGCCAGCAGTTTAACGGCTAGCGGGAGTATGTACGAGCAGTACTTC,.,16,TRBJ2-7,TRBV27,TRBD2
CASSFGTSTDTQYF,TGTGCCAGCAGCTTCGGGACTAGCACAGATACGCAGTATTTT,.,14,TRBJ2-3,TRBV11-3,.
CASSPDGAALNTEAFF,TGTGCCAGCAGCCCCGACGGGGCAGCCTTGAACACTGAAGCTTTCTTT,few,16,TRBJ1-1,TRBV7-3,.
CASSSWNGNTEAFF,TGTGCCAGCAGCTCGTGGAATGGGAACACTGAAGCTTTCTTT,.,14,TRBJ1-1,TRBV7-6,.
CASSEVPRVNQPQHF,TGTGCCAGCAGTGAAGTCCCCAGGGTAAATCAGCCCCAGCATTTT,.,15,TRBJ1-5,TRBV6-1,.
CTSSPGPSNQPQHF,TGCACCAGCAGCCCTGGACCTAGCAATCAGCCCCAGCATTTT,few,14,TRBJ1-5,TRBV1,.
CASSPPGLGTGELFF,TGTGCCAGCTCACCTCCAGGTCTCGGCACCGGGGAGCTGTTTTTT,.,15,TRBJ2-2,TRBV18,.
CASTSSEANYGYTF,TGTGCCAGCACTTCATCTGAGGCTAACTATGGCTACACCTTC,.,14,TRBJ1-2,TRBV2,.
CSVDGGYNEQFF,TGCAGCGTTGACGGGGGATACAATGAGCAGTTCTTC,.,12,TRBJ2-1,TRBV29-1,.
CASSQDRVGTEAFF,TGTGCCAGCAGTCAAGACAGGGTCGGCACTGAAGCTTTCTTT,.,14,TRBJ1-1,TRBV27,TRBD1
CASSTEAPAGGELFF,TGTGCCAGCAGCACCGAGGCCCCCGCCGGGGGGGAGCTGTTTTTT,.,15,TRBJ2-2,TRBV2,.
CASSQGGGNEAFF,TGTGCCAGCAGTCAGGGAGGGGGAAATGAAGCTTTCTTT,.,13,TRBJ1-1,TRBV6-1,.
CASSSQGIGETQYF,TGTGCCAGCAGCTCACAGGGGATCGGAGAGACCCAGTACTTC,.,14,TRBJ2-5,TRBV7-3,TRBD1
CASRPDRVWNQPQHF,TGTGCCAGCAGACCGGACAGGGTCTGGAATCAGCCCCAGCATTTT,.,15,TRBJ1-5,TRBV2,TRBD1
CASSWETEAFF,TGTGCCAGCAGCTGGGAGACTGAAGCTTTCTTT,.,11,TRBJ1-1,TRBV16,.
CASSLDLSYSPLHF,TGTGCCAGTAGTTTAGACCTCAGCTATTCACCCCTCCACTTT,.,14,TRBJ1-6,TRBV19,.
CASSLDGGKNIQYF,TGTGCCAGCAGCTTGGATGGGGGCAAAAACATTCAGTACTTC,.,14,TRBJ2-4,TRBV5-8,.
CASSQEAGERTGELFF,TGTGCCAGCAGCCAAGAGGCGGGGGAAAGGACCGGGGAGCTGTTTTTT,.,16,TRBJ2-2,TRBV4-2,TRBD2
CASRKGPNTEAFF,TGTGCCAGCAGGAAAGGGCCGAACACTGAAGCTTTCTTT,few,13,TRBJ1-1,TRBV11-3,.
CSVGQGSTEAFF,TGCAGCGTTGGACAGGGAAGTACTGAAGCTTTCTTT,.,12,TRBJ1-1,TRBV29-1,TRBD1
CASSSRRDVSYEQYF,TGTGCCAGCAGCTCAAGACGGGACGTTTCCTACGAGCAGTACTTC,.,15,TRBJ2-7,TRBV5-4,.
CASSLAWNFGGLSGNTIYF,TGTGCCAGCAGCTTAGCGTGGAATTTTGGAGGACTGTCGGGAAACACCATATATTTT,.,19,TRBJ1-3,TRBV7-2,.
CASSERSNTGELFF,TGTGCCAGCAGTGAACGCTCGAACACCGGGGAGCTGTTTTTT,medium-sized,14,TRBJ2-2,TRBV2,.
CASSGTVVGGELFF,TGTGCCAGCAGCGGCACGGTGGTGGGCGGGGAGCTGTTTTTT,.,14,TRBJ2-2,TRBV7-9,.
CASSTGSPGNTIYF,TGTGCCAGTAGTACAGGATCCCCTGGAAACACCATATATTTT,few,14,TRBJ1-3,TRBV19,.
CASSLVGLAGGGETQYF,TGTGCCAGCAGCTTAGTCGGACTAGCGGGAGGTGGGGAGACCCAGTACTTC,.,17,TRBJ2-5,TRBV11-1,TRBD2